This record looks at one T cell receptor (beta chain) sequence and its context. This may be a read error, as it is one base from a much larger clone. The CDR3 end shows no conserved phenylalanine or tryptophan, and so a read error is likely. V was cut by 5 bases and J by 5 bases, with 4 bases left in between. The germline V gene encodes CDR1 SGHVS and CDR2 FQNEAQ. This CDR3 comprises 11 residues. The time point is: pre-sensitization, week 0. Treatment given: therapeutic diphenylcyclopropenone sensitization with weekly scalp DPC. The data derive from a study of human T cells and chemical hapten exposure. A single record per CDR3 protein comes from TCRdb applying MiXCR to the RACE reads. The repertoire has 95,000 to 100,000 distinct CDR3 sequences, under 14% of them found once; the top ten carry about 3%.

The sequence was obtained from a woman aged 55 to 70 with alopecia areata. Some clones in this sample may be carry-over from other donors' samples. This chain joins TRBV7-8 and TRBJ2-1, with unresolved D. The sample consisted of whole blood, taken in connection with sensitization to the hapten diphenylcyclopropenone (DPC). In DNA form, the CDR3 reads TGTGCCAGCAGCATTAACAATGAGCAGTTCTCC. Translated, it gives CASSINNEQFS.